This TCR beta chain originates from a study of T-cell memory formation after mild COVID-19 (dated by TCRdb to 2020 to 2022). About the full investigation: Most TCR sequence clusters were specific to one of the two donors. T-cell clones expanding and contracting after mild COVID-19 in a couple of donors were tracked by longitudinal TCRalpha and TCRbeta repertoire sequencing. Two young, previously healthy adult volunteers made up the cohort, one male and one female. Here is what the overall study found, with its caveats: Contracting CD4+ clones turned up mainly in the CM and EM memory subsets, whereas EMRA was where CD8+ clones were enriched. Only a couple of mild cases were covered in the study, and larger cohorts including severe cases with pre-infection samples were considered necessary. The second-wave clones that peaked on day 37 were not confirmed to be SARS-CoV-2 specific. Balanced CD4/CD8 phenotypes were observed for clones contracting from day 15 to 85, whereas a bias towards CD4+ was observed for a second wave of clones expanding from day 15 to 37. The detection of some responding clones in pre-infection memory suggests that pre-existing cross-reactive memory T cells joined the SARS-CoV-2 response.

Data came from an Illumina NovaSeq 6000. Using 5'RACE with constant-segment primers, TCRalpha and TCRbeta cDNA libraries were constructed, with sample barcodes and unique molecular identifiers added in the process. RNA was extracted from every sample with Trizol reagent. Amplification of the libraries took two PCR steps, and the second step added a second sample barcode plus Illumina TruSeq adapters. The libraries were sequenced on an Illumina NovaSeq using 2 x 150 bp paired-end reads. The study's own analysis went as follows. Demultiplexing of reads and collapsing into UMI-guided consensus sequences were performed with migec v1.2.7. Using mixcr v2.1.11, UMI consensuses were aligned to TRA and TRB V and J templates and then assembled into clonotypes. A clonotype was counted as expanded or contracted only if both edgeR and NoisET called the change significant, with noise models trained on biological replicates. For edgeR calls, the cutoffs were a false discovery rate-adjusted p below 0.01 and a log2 fold-change threshold of 1. PCA with hierarchical clustering of max-normalized trajectories of the 1000 most abundant clonotypes was used as exploratory dynamics analysis. Each responding clone was given a CD4 or CD8 phenotype based on the CD4+ and CD8+ repertoires, which had been sequenced separately. In TCRdb, the public reads were trimmed at Q25 with fastp and aligned with MiXCR, with productive beta chains retained. Here each entry gathers all rows of one CDR3 protein and keeps the most common genes and DNA. TCRdb assigned the V and J calls; the authors' analysis was not used. Counted in this sample were some 120,000 distinct CDR3 sequences; over 15% of them appeared once. The ten biggest clones cover roughly 5% of the sample.

This clonotype has a count of ten or more. Its antigen target is currently unknown. No base qualities exist here, and no much larger clone lies one base off it. CDR1 and CDR2 are read off the germline V gene as KGHDR and SFDVKD. Including the terminal cysteine and phenylalanine, the CDR3 comprises 12 residues. Only the CDR3 part of the read is kept: 36 bases, read in frame from the first base. V loses 5 bases of germline sequence and J loses 0 bases, and the interval between the two ends is 2 bases. PBMCs were isolated by Ficoll-Paque density gradient centrifugation. This sequence was found in a man aged 18 to 35 who had mild COVID-19 (a few samples of this study predate the infection). The sample titles of this study are shuffled in the database, so cell type and time point are left out; the donor was told from shared clones. Sequencing was done on a sample of PBMCs or a T cell subset sorted from them (not recorded which). The sequence joins TRBV24-1 to TRBJ2-3; too little of a D gene remains to name it. DNA sequence: TGTGCCACCAGTGGGAGCACAGATACGCAGTATTTT. It encodes CATSGSTDTQYF.